The T cell receptor (beta chain) described here comes from a study of blood T cell repertoires in COVID-19. Background on the study: PBMCs, B-cell-depleted T cells, or T cells provided the cDNA or gDNA that made up the material.

This clone was observed at least ten times. Germline V CDR1 and CDR2: DFQATT, SNEGSKA (reference sequence). Trimming shortened V by 6 bases and J by 6 bases, and 11 bases separated the two germline ends. This CDR3 has 11 amino acids. As originally analysed: The authors estimated nucleated cell counts from reference gene primer amplification. Data came from immunoSEQ multiplex PCR; TCRdb stores just in-frame clones and leaves some out. V and J calls and clone size follow that table, whereas D and trimming were derived from the DNA. The sample lists about 180,000 clones, around 87% occurring once. The V call is TRBV20-1, the J call TRBJ2-5; a possible D gene is TRBD1 (6 bases). This TCR was recovered from a man aged 40-55 years with active or convalescent COVID-19. The specimen sequenced was peripheral blood. In DNA, the CDR3 is TGCAGTGCGTCAGGGGCCCAGACCCAGTACTTC. Translated: CSASGAQTQYF.